The 14 T cell receptor beta chains presented below share a single source sample, sequenced in a study of beta chain features in type 1 diabetes. No antigen has been identified for these receptors. Reverse transcription of all isolated RNA meant that expressed TCRB transcripts were sequenced. TCRdb's table, derived via immunoSEQ multiplex PCR, lists solely in-frame clones and lacks some. Of a few hundred thousand clones listed, roughly 22% are singletons. Study-level findings and limits: A moderate, significant TCRB CDR3 shortening appeared in type 1 diabetes across four CD4+ subsets.

Sequencing was done on a sample of naive CD4+ T cells from blood. The receptors were sampled from a woman aged 40 to 50 with type 1 diabetes.

This clone was counted only a few times. This chain joins TRBV29-1 and TRBJ2-3; weak D call: TRBD2 (5 bases). The CDR3 totals 13 residues. The germline V gene has CDR1 SQVTM and CDR2 ANQGSEA. Trimming stripped 1 base from V and 6 bases from J, with 11 bases between. The CDR3 region is CSVEGTPEDTQYF. The DNA of the CDR3 is TGCAGCGTTGAAGGGACTCCGGAGGATACGCAGTATTTT.

This clone was counted between two and nine times. The rearrangement joins TRBV5-1 to TRBJ2-7; 10 bases match TRBD1. V lost 3 bases, J lost 6 bases, and 6 bases stayed unmatched. CDR3 length equals 14 residues. Germline V lookup: CDR1 SGHRS, CDR2 YFSETQ. The DNA for the CDR3 is TGCGCCAGCAGCTCCATCGACAGGGGGCCCGAGCAGTACTTC. Its protein is CASSSIDRGPEQYF.

The chain employs TRBV5-4 and TRBJ2-5, with D possibly TRBD2 on 5 matching bases. The CDR3 loop spans 16 amino acids. The V end lost 0 bases, the J end lost 2 bases, and 14 bases lay between the germline ends. Germline values: CDR1 SGHNT, CDR2 YYREEE (reference sequence). CDR3 bases: TGTGCCAGCAGCTTGGCCGGACTCCCGTTACAAGAGACCCAGTACTTC. Translation gives CASSLAGLPLQETQYF.

The J gene is TRBJ2-7, the V gene TRBV2; possibly TRBD1 for D (6 bases). The CDR3 runs to 12 residues. The germline V gene has CDR1 SNHLY and CDR2 FYNNEI. The V gene lost 8 bases and the J gene lost 3 bases, with 11 bases spanning the gap. CDR3 protein: CASLGTFYEQYF. The CDR3 coding sequence is TGTGCCAGCCTTGGGACATTCTACGAGCAGTACTTC.

The chain is built from TRBV18 and TRBJ1-2; D may be TRBD1 (5 bases). From germline, CDR1 is KGHSH and CDR2 LQKENI. The V end was cut by 5 bases, the J end by 5 bases, with 9 bases between. The CDR3 covers 12 residues. The CDR3 loop is CASSTDTYGYTF. In nucleotides, the CDR3 is TGTGCCAGCTCAACGGACACGTATGGCTACACCTTC.

The V gene is TRBV14, the J gene TRBJ1-5; D call uncertain. The V gene's germline CDR1 is SGHDN and CDR2 FVKESK. CDR3 length: 13 residues. The V and J ends lost 1 base and 5 bases respectively, with 6 bases between them. CDR3 in amino acids: CASSQGPDQPQHF. The CDR3 nucleotides read TGTGCCAGCAGCCAAGGGCCTGATCAGCCCCAGCATTTT. Full variable domain (rest looked up from reference TRBV14 and TRBJ1-5): EAGVTQFPSHSVIEKGQTVTLRCDPISGHDNLYWYRRVMGKEIKFLLHFVKESKQDESGMPNNRFLAERTGGTYSTLKVQPAELEDSGVYFCASSQGPDQPQHFGDGTRLSIL.

This clone turned up a few times. J is TRBJ1-1 and V is TRBV30; no clear D gene. V lost 3 bases to trimming and J lost 4 bases, with 9 bases between them. From germline, CDR1 is GTSNPN and CDR2 SVGIG (reference sequence). The CDR3 has 12 amino acids. CDR3 in amino acids: CAWRSGVTEAFF. CDR3 coding DNA: TGTGCCTGGAGGAGCGGGGTCACTGAAGCTTTCTTT.

The chain links TRBV5-6 to TRBJ2-7; 9 nucleotides align to TRBD1. This CDR3 is built from 14 residues. The V and J ends lost 4 bases and 1 base, in that order; junction bases with no gene match: 3. The germline CDR1 and CDR2 sequences are SGHDT and YYEEEE. The DNA of the CDR3 is TGTGCCAGCAGCCCGGACAGGGGATCCTACGAGCAGTACTTC. It is translated as CASSPDRGSYEQYF.

The chain employs TRBV5-6 and TRBJ2-3, with D possibly TRBD2 on 6 matching bases. V was shortened by 2 bases and J by 2 bases, with 15 bases between the two germline ends. This CDR3 spans 16 amino acids. In germline, CDR1 is SGHDT, CDR2 YYEEEE. The CDR3 sequence is CASSLSAGLFTDTQYF. The CDR3 nucleotides are TGTGCCAGCAGCTTATCCGCGGGACTCTTCACAGATACGCAGTATTTT.

This chain joins TRBV5-1 and TRBJ1-1; weak D call: TRBD1 (6 bases). The CDR3 extends over 14 amino acids. The V and J ends lost 2 bases and 7 bases respectively, with 15 bases between them. Germline CDR1 is SGHRS and CDR2 is YFSETQ. CDR3 amino acids: CASSLRGTHREAFF. DNA of the CDR3: TGCGCCAGCAGCTTACGAGGGACACACCGTGAAGCTTTCTTT.

The rearrangement joins TRBV18 to TRBJ2-7; 7 nucleotides line up with TRBD1. After removal of 5 bases from V and 5 bases from J, the junction contained 9 bases not matched to a gene. Per the germline V gene, CDR1 is KGHSH and CDR2 is LQKENI. The CDR3 is 14 residues long. The CDR3 sequence is CASSAQGEYDEQYF. The CDR3 coding sequence is TGTGCCAGCTCAGCTCAGGGGGAGTACGACGAGCAGTACTTC.

The chain has TRBV29-1 and TRBJ2-5; TRBD2 is a possible D gene (5 bases). CDR1 and CDR2 (germline): SQVTM, ANQGSEA. V lost 3 bases and J lost 5, with 13 bases in between. This CDR3 is 13 amino acids long. The CDR3 nucleotides are TGCAGCGTTGAGGAGGTTCTGGCGGAGACCCAGTACTTC. Translating gives CSVEEVLAETQYF.

The rearrangement links TRBV7-9 to TRBJ1-2; D possibly corresponds to TRBD1 (5 bases). This CDR3 has 13 amino acids. Deletions cut 2 bases from V and 6 bases from J, with 10 bases between. The germline V gene encodes CDR1 SEHNR and CDR2 FQNEAQ (reference sequence). The CDR3 loop is CASSLNWGDGYTF. The CDR3 DNA reads TGTGCCAGCAGCTTAAATTGGGGGGATGGCTACACCTTC.

This clone occurred a few times. The V gene is TRBV7-9, the J gene TRBJ2-7; 8 bases agree with TRBD1. V was pared by 4 bases and J by 1 base, with 3 bases of the junction left unmatched. CDR3 length: 14 amino acids. Germline assignment: CDR1 SEHNR and CDR2 FQNEAQ (reference sequence). The CDR3 DNA is TGTGCCAGCAGCTCACAGGGGGTGTCCTACGAGCAGTACTTC. This codes for CASSSQGVSYEQYF.